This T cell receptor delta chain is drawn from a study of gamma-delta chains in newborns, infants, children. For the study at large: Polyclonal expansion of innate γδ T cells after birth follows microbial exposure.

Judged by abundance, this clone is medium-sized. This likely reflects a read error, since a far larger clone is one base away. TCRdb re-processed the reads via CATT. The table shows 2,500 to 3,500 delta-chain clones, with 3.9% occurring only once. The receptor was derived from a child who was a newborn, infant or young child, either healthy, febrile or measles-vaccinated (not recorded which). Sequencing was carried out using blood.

The CDR3 region has the DNA TGTGCCTGTGACGCCGCTGGGGGATACTCCTGGGACACCCGACAGATGTTTTTC. Its translation is CACDAAGGYSWDTRQMFF. The chain is built from TRDV2 and TRDJ3; the match to TRDD3 covers 10 bases. The CDR3 sequence is 18 residues long. V dropped 3 bases and J dropped 0; count of bases not matched to a gene: 4. Germline V lookup: CDR1 GEAIGNYY, CDR2 EKD.